The next 5 T cell receptor beta chains were all read from a single sample in a study of metastatic and nonmetastatic thyroid tumors. Not a single patient had been given any form of treatment at any point before undergoing thyroid surgery. TCRdb reprocessed the PCR reads via MiXCR. The table shows approximately 37,000 clones, with 20% to 25% occurring only once. The sequencing sample was made of tumor tissue. The receptor source for this set is a male donor with papillary thyroid cancer or a benign thyroid nodule (not recorded which). Some clones in this sample may be carry-over from other donors' samples.

The V call is TRBV11-2, the J call TRBJ1-1; D is undetermined. The CDR3 runs 13 residues. V lost 2 bases to trimming and J lost 7 bases, with 11 bases between them. Germline V gene data show CDR1 as SGHAT and CDR2 as FQNNGV. DNA of the CDR3: TGTGCCAGCAGCTTAAGGGAACAGCATGAAGCTTTCTTT. Protein product: CASSLREQHEAFF. The variable domain in full, with the rest retrieved from reference TRBV11-2 and TRBJ1-1, is EAGVAQSPRYKIIEKRQSVAFWCNPISGHATLYWYQQILGQGPKLLIQFQNNGVVDDSQLPKDRFSAERLKGVDSTLKIQPAKLEDSAVYLCASSLREQHEAFFGQGTRLTVV.

The V and J genes are TRBV6-2 or TRBV6-3 and TRBJ2-2; the match to TRBD2 covers 10 bases. Germline trimming cut 8 bases from V and 7 bases from J; bases unmatched to any gene: 19. Germline lookup yields CDR1 MNHEY and CDR2 SVGEGT. This CDR3 contains 18 residues. DNA for the CDR3: TGTGCCAGCTCCGCCAGGGGCCGGCTAGCGGGAGTCAGCGGGGAGCTGTTTTTT. Protein product: CASSARGRLAGVSGELFF.

By its share, this clone is medium-sized. The rearrangement joins TRBV6-1 to TRBJ1-6; 7 positions match TRBD1. Germline assignment: CDR1 MNHNS and CDR2 SASEGT. The J segment lost 9 bases and the V segment lost 7 bases, leaving 6 bases of the junction unmatched. The CDR3 loop spans 13 amino acids. The CDR3 reads CASTNRGSSPLHF. CDR3 nucleotide sequence: TGTGCCAGCACTAACAGGGGAAGTTCACCCCTCCACTTT.

This clone was seen only a few times. The genes are TRBV19 and TRBJ1-1, with a tentative D call TRBD1 (6 bases). Looked up from germline, CDR1 is LNHDA and CDR2 is SQIVND (reference sequence). Trimming took off 2 bases at V and 4 bases at J, with 8 bases between the two ends. The CDR3 contains 13 residues. CDR3 loop: CASSIPGATEAFF. DNA of the CDR3: TGTGCCAGTAGTATACCAGGGGCCACTGAAGCTTTCTTT.

As to this clone: The junction departs from the called germline gene at one end, perhaps through a read error. This specimen includes other DNA sequences encoding the same CDR3. The rearrangement joins TRBV5-1 to TRBJ2-3; TRBD2 matches at 11 bases. The CDR3 covers 18 residues. The germline gives CDR1 SGHRS, CDR2 YFSETQ. CDR3 nucleotide sequence: TGCGCCAGCAGCTCCTCCGGTACTAGCGGGAGTATCGCAGATACACAGTATTTT. Its translation is CASSSSGTSGSIADTQYF.